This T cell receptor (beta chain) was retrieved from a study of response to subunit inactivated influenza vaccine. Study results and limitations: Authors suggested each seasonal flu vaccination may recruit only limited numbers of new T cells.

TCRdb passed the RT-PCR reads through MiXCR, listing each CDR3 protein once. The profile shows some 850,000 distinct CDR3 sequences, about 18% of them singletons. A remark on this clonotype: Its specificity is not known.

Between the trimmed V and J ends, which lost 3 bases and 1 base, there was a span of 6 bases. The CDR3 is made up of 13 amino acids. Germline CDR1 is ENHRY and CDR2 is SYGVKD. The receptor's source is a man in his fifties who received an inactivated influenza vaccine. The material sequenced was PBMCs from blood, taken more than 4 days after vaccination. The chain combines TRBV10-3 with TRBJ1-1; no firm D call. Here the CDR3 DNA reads TGTGCCATCAGTGATGACAAGAACACTGAAGCTTTCTTT. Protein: CAISDDKNTEAFF.